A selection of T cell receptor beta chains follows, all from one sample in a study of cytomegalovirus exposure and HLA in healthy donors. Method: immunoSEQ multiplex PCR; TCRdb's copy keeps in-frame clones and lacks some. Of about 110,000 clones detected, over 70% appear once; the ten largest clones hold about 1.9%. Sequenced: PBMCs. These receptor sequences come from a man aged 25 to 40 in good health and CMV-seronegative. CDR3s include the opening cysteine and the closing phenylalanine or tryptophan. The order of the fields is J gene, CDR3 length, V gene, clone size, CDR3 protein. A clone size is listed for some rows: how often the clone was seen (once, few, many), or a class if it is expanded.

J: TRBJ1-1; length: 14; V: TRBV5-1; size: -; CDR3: CASSLVGERTEAFF
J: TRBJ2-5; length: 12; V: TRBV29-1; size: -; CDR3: CSVVGVQETQYF
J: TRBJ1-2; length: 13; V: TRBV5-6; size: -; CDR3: CASGLQGPYGYTF
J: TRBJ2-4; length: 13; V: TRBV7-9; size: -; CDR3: CASSLTSGNIQYF
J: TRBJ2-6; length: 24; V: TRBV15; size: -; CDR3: CATSRLPPDYLRGRGGSGANVLTF
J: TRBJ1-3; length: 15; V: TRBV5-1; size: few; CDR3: CASSLVSGPRNTIYF
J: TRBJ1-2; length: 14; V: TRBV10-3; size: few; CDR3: CAIKGEVLAYGYTF
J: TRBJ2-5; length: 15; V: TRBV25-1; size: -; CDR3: CASSDRTGGRETQYF
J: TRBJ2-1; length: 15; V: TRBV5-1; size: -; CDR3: CASSLGSPRDNEQFF
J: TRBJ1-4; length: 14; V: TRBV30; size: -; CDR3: CAWSRTGGFEKLFF
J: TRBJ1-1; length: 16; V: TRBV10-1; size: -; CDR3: CTSSESGTGLNTEAFF
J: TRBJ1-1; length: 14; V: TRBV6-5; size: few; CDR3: CASSYSAGATEAFF
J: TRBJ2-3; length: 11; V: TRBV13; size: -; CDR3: CASSSTGTQYF
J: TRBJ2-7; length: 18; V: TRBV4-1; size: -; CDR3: CASSQTPPGQGAWYEQYF
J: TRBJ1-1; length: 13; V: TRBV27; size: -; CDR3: CASSSRGRTEAFF
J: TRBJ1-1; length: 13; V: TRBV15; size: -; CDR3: CATSRVGGYEAFF
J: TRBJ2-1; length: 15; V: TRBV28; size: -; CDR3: CASRALGQGANEQFF
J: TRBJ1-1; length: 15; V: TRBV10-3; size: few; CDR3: CAISEWTPENTEAFF
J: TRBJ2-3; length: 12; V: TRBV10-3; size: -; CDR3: CAIRTQGDTQYF
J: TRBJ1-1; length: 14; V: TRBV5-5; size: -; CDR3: CASSFQGLRAEAFF
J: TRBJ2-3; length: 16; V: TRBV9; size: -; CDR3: CASSVVGLLYTDTQYF
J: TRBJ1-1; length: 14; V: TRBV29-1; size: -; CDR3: CSVGRTGSNTEAFF
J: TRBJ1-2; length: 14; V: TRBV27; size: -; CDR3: CARRQGDYFCGYTF
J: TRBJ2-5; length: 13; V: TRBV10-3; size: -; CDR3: CAISSRVGETQYF
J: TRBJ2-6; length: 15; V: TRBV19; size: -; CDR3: CASSIPESGANVLTF
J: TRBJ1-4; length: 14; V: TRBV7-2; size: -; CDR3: CASSWGQGNEKLFF
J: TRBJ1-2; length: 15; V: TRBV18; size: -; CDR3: CASSPGQGANFGYTF
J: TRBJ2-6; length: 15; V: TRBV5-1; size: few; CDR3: CASSLAIAGANVLTF
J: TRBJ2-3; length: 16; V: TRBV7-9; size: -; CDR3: CASSFGTGASTDTQYF
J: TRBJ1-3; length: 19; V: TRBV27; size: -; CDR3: CASSLVGTGAQVTGNTIYF
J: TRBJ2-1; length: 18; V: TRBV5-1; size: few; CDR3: CASSSSPLKREFYNEQFF